This T cell receptor (beta chain) was captured by sequencing in a study of blood T cell repertoires in COVID-19. Turning to the study itself: Acute and convalescent COVID-19 samples came from the United States, Italy and Spain.

Libraries were prepared by immunoSEQ multiplex PCR; TCRdb keeps only in-frame clonotypes and omits some of them. Here the sample spans about 520,000 clones, roughly 88% being singletons. The TCR was taken from a human donor in a cohort sampled during active COVID-19. Sequences were obtained from peripheral blood.

As DNA, the CDR3 is TGTGCCAGCAGCCAAGAAAGGGGCACTGAAGCTTTCTTT. As protein: CASSQERGTEAFF. The rearrangement links TRBV4-2 to TRBJ1-1; possible D gene TRBD1, 5 bases. Trimming left V 0 bases short and J 4 bases short, with 6 bases between. Looked up from germline, CDR1 is LGHNA and CDR2 is YNFKEQ. This CDR3 has 13 amino acids.